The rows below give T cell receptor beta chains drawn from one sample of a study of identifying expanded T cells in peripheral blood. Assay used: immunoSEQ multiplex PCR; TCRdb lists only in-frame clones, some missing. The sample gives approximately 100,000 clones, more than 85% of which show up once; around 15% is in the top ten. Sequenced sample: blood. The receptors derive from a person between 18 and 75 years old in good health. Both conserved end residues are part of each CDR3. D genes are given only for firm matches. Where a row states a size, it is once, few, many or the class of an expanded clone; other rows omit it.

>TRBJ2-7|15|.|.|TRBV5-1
TGCGCCAGCAGCTTGGAGGGCGGGGGCATCTACGAGCAGTACTTC
CASSLEGGGIYEQYF
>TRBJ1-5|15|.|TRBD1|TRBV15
TGTGCCACCAGCGGCCCAACAGGGGGCAATCAGCCCCAGCATTTT
CATSGPTGGNQPQHF
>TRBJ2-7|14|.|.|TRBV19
TGTGCCAGTAGTATGCTCGGGGCATCCTACGAGCAGTACTTC
CASSMLGASYEQYF
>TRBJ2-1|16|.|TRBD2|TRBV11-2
TGTGCCAGCAGCTTAGGTACTAGCGGAGCAAACAATGAGCAGTTCTTC
CASSLGTSGANNEQFF
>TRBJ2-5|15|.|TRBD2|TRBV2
TGTGCCAGCAGTCATACTAGCGGGGGGGAAGAGACCCAGTACTTC
CASSHTSGGEETQYF
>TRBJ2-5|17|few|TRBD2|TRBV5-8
TGTGCCAGCAGCCCCGGACTAGCGGGGGGAAGTGGAGAGACCCAGTACTTC
CASSPGLAGGSGETQYF
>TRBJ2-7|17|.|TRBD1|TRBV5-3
TGTGCCAGAAGCCAACTATCCCACCGACAGGGCCCCCGCGAGCAGTACTTC
CARSQLSHRQGPREQYF
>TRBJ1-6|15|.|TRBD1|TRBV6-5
TGTGCCAGCAGTTACCGCCGACAGGGAGCTTCACCCCTCCACTTT
CASSYRRQGASPLHF
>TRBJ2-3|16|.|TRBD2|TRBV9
TGTGCCAGCAGCGGTGAAGCGGGGGGGCCGGAAGATACGCAGTATTTT
CASSGEAGGPEDTQYF
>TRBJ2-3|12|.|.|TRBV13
TGTGCCAGCAGCTTGTTCACAGATACGCAGTATTTT
CASSLFTDTQYF
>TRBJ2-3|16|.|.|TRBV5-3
TGTGCCAGAAGCTTGATCGCGGGGGCCCGCGGGAATACGCAGTATTTT
CARSLIAGARGNTQYF
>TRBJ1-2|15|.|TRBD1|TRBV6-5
TGTGCCAGCAGTTACAGGACAGGGCCGAACTATGGCTACACCTTC
CASSYRTGPNYGYTF
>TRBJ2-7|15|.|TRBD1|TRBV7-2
TGTGCCAGCAGCTTTGGGACAGGGTTCGTCTACGAGCAGTACTTC
CASSFGTGFVYEQYF
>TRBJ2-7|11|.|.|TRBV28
TGTGCCAGCAGGCTCAGGGGCGCCTGGTACTTC
CASRLRGAWYF
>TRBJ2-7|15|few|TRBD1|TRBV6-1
TGTGCCAGCAGTGCTTCCGGGACAGGGGGCTTAGTGCAGTACTTC
CASSASGTGGLVQYF
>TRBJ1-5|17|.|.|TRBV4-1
TGCGCCAGCAGCCAAGATATCGGCAGGTTGGGCAATCAGCCCCAGCATTTT
CASSQDIGRLGNQPQHF
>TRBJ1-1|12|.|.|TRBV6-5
TGTGCCAGCACCGGCGGGAGGCGAGAAGCTTTCTTT
CASTGGRREAFF
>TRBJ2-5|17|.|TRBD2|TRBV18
TGTGCCAGCTCACCACTTAATCCAACGGGGGGCCAAGAGACCCAGTACTTC
CASSPLNPTGGQETQYF
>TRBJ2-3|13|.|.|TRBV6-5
TGTGCCAGCAGTTATCAGGGGACCGGCGAGAAGTATTTT
CASSYQGTGEKYF
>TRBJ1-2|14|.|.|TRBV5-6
TGTGCCAGCAGCTGGGAGTCTGGTGGCAATGGCTACACCTTC
CASSWESGGNGYTF
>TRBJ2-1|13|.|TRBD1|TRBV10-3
TGTGCCACCATACAGGGGGCTGGGAATGAGCAGTTCTTC
CATIQGAGNEQFF
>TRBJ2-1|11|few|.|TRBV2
TGTGCCAGCGTACAGGAGATTGAGCAGTTCTTC
CASVQEIEQFF
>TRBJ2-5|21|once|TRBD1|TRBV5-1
TGCGCCAGCAGCTTGCCCACCCGGGACAGCAAACCATCTGCTGCCTTGGAGACCCAGTACTTC
CASSLPTRDSKPSAALETQYF
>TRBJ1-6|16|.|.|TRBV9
TGTGCCAGCAGCGTAGGTACGGTCCTCTATAATTCACCCCTCCACTTT
CASSVGTVLYNSPLHF
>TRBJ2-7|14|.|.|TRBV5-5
TGTGCCAGCAGTAAGGACAGCTCCTCCTACGAGCAGTACTTC
CASSKDSSSYEQYF
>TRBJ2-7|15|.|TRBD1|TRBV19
TGTGCCAGTAGTGCGGGGGACAGGGCTACCTACGAGCAGTACTTC
CASSAGDRATYEQYF
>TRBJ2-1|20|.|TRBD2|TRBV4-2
TGTGCCAGCAGCCCCCGGCAGTCACCTAGCGGCTCTACCTCCTACAATGAGCAGTTCTTC
CASSPRQSPSGSTSYNEQFF
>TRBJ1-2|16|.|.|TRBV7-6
TGTGCCAGCAGCTTTCCAGGACTAGAGACTAACTATGGCTACACCTTC
CASSFPGLETNYGYTF
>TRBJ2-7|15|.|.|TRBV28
TGTGCCAGCAGTTTAGGAGGCACAGCTCGGCGTCGGCAGTACTTC
CASSLGGTARRRQYF
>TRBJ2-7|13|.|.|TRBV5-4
TGTGCCAGCAGCCCCCATATGGGAAACGAGCAGTACTTC
CASSPHMGNEQYF
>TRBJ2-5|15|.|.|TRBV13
TGTGCCAGCAGCTCGAAAGGACGGGAGAGGGAGACCCAGTACTTC
CASSSKGRERETQYF
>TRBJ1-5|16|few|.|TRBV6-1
TGTGCCAGCAGTGAAGTTTCGGGTTCGGGCAATCAGCCCCAGCATTTT
CASSEVSGSGNQPQHF
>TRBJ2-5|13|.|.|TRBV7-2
TGTGCCAGCAGCGTTGACACCCAAGAGACCCAGTACTTC
CASSVDTQETQYF
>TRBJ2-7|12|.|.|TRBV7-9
TGTGCCAGCAGCTTAGGGTCCTACGAGCAGTACTTC
CASSLGSYEQYF
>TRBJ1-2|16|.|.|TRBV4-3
TGCGCCAGCAGCCAAGTAATATCGTCGGCTAACTATGGCTACACCTTC
CASSQVISSANYGYTF
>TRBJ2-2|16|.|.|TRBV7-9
TGTGCCAGCAGCTTAGCGCGGCAGGGTGCTGCCGGGGAGCTGTTTTTT
CASSLARQGAAGELFF